This TCR beta chain comes out of a study of blood T cell repertoires in COVID-19. In the study overall: The United States, Italy and Spain provided the acute and convalescent COVID-19 samples.

How the authors handled the data: Estimates of nucleated cell counts were drawn from the amplification of reference gene primers. Assay: immunoSEQ multiplex PCR; the TCRdb copy retains only in-frame clones and omits some. The V and J calls and clone size are taken from that table; D and trimming were inferred from the DNA. The sample records approximately 200,000 clones, 80% to 85% being singletons. The CDR3 sequence is 16 residues long. In germline, CDR1 is SGHRS, CDR2 YFSETQ. The J segment lost 4 bases and the V segment lost 4 bases, leaving 9 bases of the junction unmatched. This rearrangement joins TRBV5-1 to TRBJ2-2; 8 nucleotides align to TRBD2. The material sequenced was peripheral blood. The source is a woman in her 30s who had recovered from COVID-19. The CDR3 nucleotides are TGCGCCAGCAGCCCAGGGCCAGCGGGAGTCACCGGGGAGCTGTTTTTT. Translating gives CASSPGPAGVTGELFF.